The 11 T cell receptor beta chains below come from one sample, sequenced in a study of T cells after yellow fever vaccination. One entry per CDR3 protein results from TCRdb running MiXCR on the 5' RACE reads. The sample holds about 230,000 distinct CDR3 sequences, roughly 6.8% seen once. Here the sequenced sample was CD4+ T cells sorted from PBMCs, taken on the day of the yellow fever booster vaccination. The receptors here all came from a man aged 25 to 45 who received the YFV17D yellow fever vaccine.

This clonotype came up a few times. The chain employs TRBV7-2 and TRBJ2-1, with 8 positions matching TRBD1. Germline values: CDR1 SGHTA, CDR2 FQGNSA. Trimming cost V 1 base and J 10 bases; bases outside gene matches: 9. The CDR3 consists of 15 residues. CDR3 nucleotides: TGTGCCAGCAGCTTAGTGACAGGGGTGACGGTGGAGCAGTTCTTC. Protein sequence: CASSLVTGVTVEQFF.

This clonotype was observed many times. The V gene is TRBV12-3 or TRBV12-4, the J gene TRBJ1-4; D call uncertain. With 7 bases removed from V and 8 bases from J, the gap between germline ends came to 14 bases. The CDR3 covers 13 residues. The CDR3 loop is CASTVTLGEKLFF. The CDR3, as DNA: TGTGCCAGCACCGTTACTCTGGGGGAAAAACTGTTTTTT.

This clonotype was counted only a few times. V is TRBV4-2 and J is TRBJ2-6; D remains unclear. The CDR3 loop spans 16 amino acids. Trimming shortened V by 3 bases and J by 0 bases, and 9 bases separated the two germline ends. Looked up from germline, CDR1 is LGHNA and CDR2 is YNFKEQ. The CDR3 DNA is TGTGCCAGCAGCCACCCCGGCGACTCTGGGGCCAACGTCCTGACTTTC. It translates to CASSHPGDSGANVLTF.

This clonotype occurred a few times. This sequence joins TRBV7-2 and TRBJ1-3; D is perhaps TRBD1 (6 bases). The V gene's germline CDR1 is SGHTA and CDR2 FQGNSA. V lost 5 bases and J 0 bases, leaving 11 bases between the germline ends. This CDR3 is 15 amino acids long. The DNA for the CDR3 is TGTGCCAGCAGCGAGGGACACATCTCTGGAAACACCATATATTTT. Its translation: CASSEGHISGNTIYF.

This clonotype was picked up many times. The chain joins TRBV29-1 to TRBJ2-5; a weak D match, TRBD1 (6 bases). The length of the CDR3 is 12 residues. From germline, CDR1 is SQVTM and CDR2 ANQGSEA. Trimming stripped 6 bases from V and 4 bases from J, with 12 bases between. As DNA, the CDR3 is TGCAGCGTCCTTGGGGGCCCAGAGACCCAGTACTTC. Its translation is CSVLGGPETQYF.

This clonotype was seen a handful of times. CDR3 DNA: TGTGCCAGTAAAGGACAGGGCAACACCTACGAGCAGTACTTC. It encodes CASKGQGNTYEQYF. The chain has TRBV19 and TRBJ2-7; 8 bases fit TRBD1. The length of the CDR3 is 14 residues. CDR1 and CDR2 from the germline V gene are LNHDA and SQIVND (reference sequence). The V and J ends lost 7 bases and 2 bases, in that order; junction bases with no gene match: 7.

This clonotype was picked up many times. The V call is TRBV10-3, the J call TRBJ2-7; TRBD1 is a possible D gene (6 bases). V shed 11 bases and J shed 5 bases, with 22 bases lying between them. The CDR3 contains 14 residues. Germline V gives CDR1 ENHRY, CDR2 SYGVKD. CDR3 nucleotide sequence: TGTGCCTCAGGGGACGATACCCATAACCACGAGCAGTACTTC. Residues: CASGDDTHNHEQYF.

The chain uses TRBV3-1 and TRBJ2-7, with no clear D. CDR1 is LGHDT and CDR2 is YNNKEL in the germline V gene (reference sequence). Trimming shortened V by 5 bases and J by 4 bases, and 12 bases separated the two germline ends. The CDR3 spans 13 residues. DNA for the CDR3: TGTGCCAGCAGCAAGTTTCTAGGTTACGAGCAGTACTTC. This translates into CASSKFLGYEQYF.

The chain couples TRBV19 to TRBJ1-5, with D possibly matching TRBD1 (5 bases). Germline CDR1 LNHDA, CDR2 SQIVND (reference sequence). The CDR3 spans 14 residues. V lost 3 bases and J 3 bases, leaving 9 bases between the germline ends. The CDR3 here is CASSIWGDNQPQHF. For the CDR3, the DNA is TGTGCCAGTAGTATCTGGGGGGACAATCAGCCCCAGCATTTT.

J is TRBJ2-5 and V is TRBV20-1; D perhaps matches TRBD1 (5 bases). Trimming took off 6 bases at V and 4 bases at J, with 15 bases between the two ends. This CDR3 comprises 13 residues. In germline, CDR1 is DFQATT, CDR2 SNEGSKA (reference sequence). The CDR3 nucleotides are TGCAGTGCCGCGGTTGACAGAGGAGAGACCCAGTACTTC. Translation: CSAAVDRGETQYF.

This clonotype was observed a handful of times. The chain recombines TRBV10-2 with TRBJ2-1; TRBD1 might be the D (5 bases). The CDR3 consists of 14 residues. V was pared by 7 bases and J by 6 bases, with 16 bases between. CDR1 is WSHSY and CDR2 is SAAADI in the germline V gene. The CDR3 sequence: CASTPGHRSNEQFF. The CDR3 DNA sequence: TGCGCCAGCACTCCAGGACACCGGTCCAATGAGCAGTTCTTC.